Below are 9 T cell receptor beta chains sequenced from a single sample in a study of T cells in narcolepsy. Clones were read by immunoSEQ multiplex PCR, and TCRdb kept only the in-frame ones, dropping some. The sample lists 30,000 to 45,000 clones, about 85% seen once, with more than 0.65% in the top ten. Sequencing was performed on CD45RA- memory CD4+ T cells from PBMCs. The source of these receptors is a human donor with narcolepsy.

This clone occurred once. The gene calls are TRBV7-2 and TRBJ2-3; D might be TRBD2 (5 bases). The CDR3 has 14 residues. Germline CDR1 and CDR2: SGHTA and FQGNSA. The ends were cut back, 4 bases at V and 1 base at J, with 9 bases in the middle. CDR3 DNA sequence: TGTGCCAGCAGCTCACCAGCGGGCACAGATACGCAGTATTTT. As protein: CASSSPAGTDTQYF.

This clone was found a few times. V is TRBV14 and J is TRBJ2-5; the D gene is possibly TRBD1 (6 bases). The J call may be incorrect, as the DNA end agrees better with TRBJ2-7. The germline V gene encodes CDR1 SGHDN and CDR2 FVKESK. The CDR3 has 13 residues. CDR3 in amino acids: CASSPLDRPEQYF. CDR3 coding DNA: TGTGCCAGCAGCCCGCTTGACAGGCCCGAGCAGTACTTC.

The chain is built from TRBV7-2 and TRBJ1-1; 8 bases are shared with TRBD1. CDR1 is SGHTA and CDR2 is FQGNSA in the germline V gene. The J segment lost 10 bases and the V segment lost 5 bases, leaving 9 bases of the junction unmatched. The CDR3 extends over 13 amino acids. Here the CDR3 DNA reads TGTGCCAGCAGCCCACGGACAGGGAACGGAGCTTTCTTT. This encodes CASSPRTGNGAFF.

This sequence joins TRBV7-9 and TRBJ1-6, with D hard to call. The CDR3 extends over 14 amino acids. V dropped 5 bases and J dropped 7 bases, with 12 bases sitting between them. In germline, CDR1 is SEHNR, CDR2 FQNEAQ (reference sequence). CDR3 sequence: CASSLRTENSPLHF. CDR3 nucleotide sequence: TGTGCCAGCAGCCTCAGGACGGAGAATTCACCCCTCCACTTT.

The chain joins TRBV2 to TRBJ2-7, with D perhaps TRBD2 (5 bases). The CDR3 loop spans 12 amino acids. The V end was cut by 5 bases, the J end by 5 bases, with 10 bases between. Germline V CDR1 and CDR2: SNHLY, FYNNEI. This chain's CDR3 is CASSPEGNEQYF. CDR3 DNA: TGTGCCAGCAGTCCCGAGGGAAACGAGCAGTACTTC.

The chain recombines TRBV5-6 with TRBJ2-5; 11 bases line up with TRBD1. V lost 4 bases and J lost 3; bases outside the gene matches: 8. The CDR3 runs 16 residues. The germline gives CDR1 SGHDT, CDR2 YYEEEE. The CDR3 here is CASSPGTGGGEETQYF. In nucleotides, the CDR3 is TGTGCCAGCAGCCCCGGGACAGGGGGTGGGGAAGAGACCCAGTACTTC. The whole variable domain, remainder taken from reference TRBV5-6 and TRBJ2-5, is DAGVTQSPTHLIKTRGQQVTLRCSPKSGHDTVSWYQQALGQGPQFIFQYYEEEERQRGNFPDRFSGHQFPNYSSELNVNALLLGDSALYLCASSPGTGGGEETQYFGPGTRLLVL.

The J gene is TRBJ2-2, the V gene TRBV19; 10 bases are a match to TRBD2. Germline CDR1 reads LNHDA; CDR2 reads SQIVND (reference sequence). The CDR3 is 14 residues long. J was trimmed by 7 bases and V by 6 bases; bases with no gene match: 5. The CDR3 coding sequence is TGTGCCAGTAGGGAGCGGGAGGGCCTCGGGGAGCTGTTTTTT. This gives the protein CASREREGLGELFF. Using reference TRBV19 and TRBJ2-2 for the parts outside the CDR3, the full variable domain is DGGITQSPKYLFRKEGQNVTLSCEQNLNHDAMYWYRQDPGQGLRLIYYSQIVNDFQKGDIAEGYSVSREKKESFPLTVTSAQKNPTAFYLCASREREGLGELFFGEGSRLTVL.

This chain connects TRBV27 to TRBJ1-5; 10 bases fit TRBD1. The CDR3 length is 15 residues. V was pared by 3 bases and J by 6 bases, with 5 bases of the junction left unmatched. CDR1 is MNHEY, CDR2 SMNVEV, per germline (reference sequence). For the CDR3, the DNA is TGTGCCAGCAGTTTGGGGACAGGGGCGGGTCAGCCCCAGCATTTT. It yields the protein CASSLGTGAGQPQHF.

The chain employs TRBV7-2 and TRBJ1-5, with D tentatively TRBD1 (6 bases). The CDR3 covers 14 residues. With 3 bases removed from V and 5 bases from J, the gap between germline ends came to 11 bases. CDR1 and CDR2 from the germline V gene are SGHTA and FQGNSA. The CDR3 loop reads CASSLGAFDQPQHF. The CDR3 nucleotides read TGTGCCAGCAGCTTGGGGGCATTTGATCAGCCCCAGCATTTT.